Sequencing of this T cell receptor (beta chain) was carried out in a study of T cell responses to AZD1222 COVID-19 vaccine. Some second doses came at about 4 weeks and others at about 12 weeks; these were pooled. The length of the CDR3 is 15 residues. Germline assignment: CDR1 LGHDT and CDR2 YNNKEL (reference sequence). Deletions cut 4 bases from V and 7 bases from J, with 19 bases between. Overall study findings and caveats: Clonal diversity was possibly underestimated; the donors were predominantly white British and more often female. Nearly half of spike-specific TCRs reportedly target unmutated variant regions.

Profiled with immunoSEQ multiplex PCR; TCRdb holds only in-frame clones, not every one. The sample carries about 120,000 clones, approximately 90% recorded once. Remarks on this clone: Its antigen is unidentified.

This chain links TRBV3-1 (or the pseudogene TRBV3-2) with TRBJ1-2; possible D gene TRBD1, 5 bases. This receptor was obtained from an adult who received the AZD1222 COVID-19 vaccine. Specimen: peripheral blood, collected 28 days after the second AZD1222 dose. CDR3 in amino acids: CASSPPEGVSGGYTF. The CDR3 DNA follows: TGTGCCAGCAGCCCGCCCGAAGGGGTTTCGGGTGGCTACACCTTC.